This T cell receptor beta chain was sequenced during a study of yellow fever vaccine responses in identical twins. V lost 7 bases to trimming and J lost 2 bases, with 15 bases between them. The CDR3 has 14 residues. Per germline, CDR1 MDHEN and CDR2 SYDVKM. This clonotype has just one count. A single record per CDR3 protein comes from TCRdb applying MiXCR to the RT-PCR reads. The sample has 3,000 to 4,000 distinct CDR3 sequences, 84% seen once. The rearrangement joins TRBV28 to TRBJ2-7; TRBD1 might be the D (6 bases). The source material was T cells from blood (PBMCs), unsorted or a sorted subset (not recorded which), sampled before or after yellow fever vaccination (not recorded which). The source is a woman younger than 35 who received the yellow fever vaccine. CDR3 sequence (DNA): TGTGCCAGCAAAATACAGGGTAAAGCCTACGAGCAGTACTTC. It codes for CASKIQGKAYEQYF. Drawing the rest from reference TRBV28 and TRBJ2-7, the complete variable domain is DVKVTQSSRYLVKRTGEKVFLECVQDMDHENMFWYRQDPGLGLRLIYFSYDVKMKEKGDIPEGYSVSREKKERFSLILESASTNQTSMYLCASKIQGKAYEQYFGPGTRLTVT.